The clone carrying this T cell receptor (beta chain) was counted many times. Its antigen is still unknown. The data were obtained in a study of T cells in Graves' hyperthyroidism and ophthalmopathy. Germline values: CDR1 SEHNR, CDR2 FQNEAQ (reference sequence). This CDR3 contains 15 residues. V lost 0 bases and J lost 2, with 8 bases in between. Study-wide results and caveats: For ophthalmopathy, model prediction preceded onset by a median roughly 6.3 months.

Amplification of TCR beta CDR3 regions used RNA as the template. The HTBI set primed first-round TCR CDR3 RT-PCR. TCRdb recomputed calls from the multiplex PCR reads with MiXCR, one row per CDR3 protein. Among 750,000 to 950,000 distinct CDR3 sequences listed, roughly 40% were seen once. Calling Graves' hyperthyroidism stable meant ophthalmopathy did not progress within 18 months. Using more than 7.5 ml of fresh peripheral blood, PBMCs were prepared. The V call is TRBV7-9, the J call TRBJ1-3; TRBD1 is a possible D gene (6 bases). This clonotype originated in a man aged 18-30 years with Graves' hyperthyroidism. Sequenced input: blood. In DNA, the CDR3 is TGTGCCAGCAGCTTAGCATCAGGGGCTGGAAACACCATATATTTT. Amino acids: CASSLASGAGNTIYF.